The 32 T cell receptor beta chains below come from one sample, sequenced in a study of control samples from healthy donors and cancer patients. The assay was immunoSEQ multiplex PCR, and TCRdb's table has in-frame clones only and misses some. The sample includes some 100,000 clones, approximately 93% of them seen just once. Sequences were obtained from blood. These receptors were taken from a man in his late teens or twenties in good health.

The V and J genes are TRBV27 and TRBJ1-1; D uncertain. V lost 5 bases and J lost 0, with 10 bases in between. The CDR3 contains 14 residues. Per the germline V gene, CDR1 is MNHEY and CDR2 is SMNVEV (reference sequence). The CDR3 sequence is CASSVTRMNTEAFF. In nucleotides, the CDR3 is TGTGCCAGCAGTGTTACACGAATGAACACTGAAGCTTTCTTT.

This clone was observed once. Germline and junction disagree at one end, which may indicate a read error. The chain has TRBV2 and TRBJ1-4; 9 nucleotides match TRBD1. The V gene's germline CDR1 is SNHLY and CDR2 FYNNEI. The CDR3 runs 16 residues. In DNA form, the CDR3 reads TGTGCCAGCAGAGAAGGACAGGGGACCGGTAATGAAAAACTGTTTTTT. It is translated as CASREGQGTGNEKLFF.

The genes are TRBV5-6 and TRBJ2-3, with D perhaps assigned TRBD1 or TRBD2 (5 bases each). Deletions cut 7 bases from V and 8 bases from J, with 29 bases between. This CDR3 is built from 17 residues. Germline lookup yields CDR1 SGHDT and CDR2 YYEEEE. The CDR3: CASRPRTDGTFQGTQYF. DNA of the CDR3: TGTGCCAGCCGCCCTAGGACGGACGGGACCTTCCAGGGTACGCAGTATTTT.

This clone was seen just once. The V call is TRBV20-1, the J call TRBJ1-5, with D unresolved. Trimming shortened V by 3 bases and J by 4 bases, and 10 bases separated the two germline ends. Germline V gene lookup returns CDR1 DFQATT and CDR2 SNEGSKA (reference sequence). This CDR3 contains 13 residues. The chain's CDR3 is CSASNSQNQPQHF. In nucleotides, the CDR3 is TGCAGTGCTAGTAACAGCCAGAATCAGCCCCAGCATTTT.

V gene TRBV19 combines with J gene TRBJ1-6, with D possibly being TRBD1 (5 bases). V was clipped by 1 base and J by 5 bases, with 12 bases between them. Germline CDR1 LNHDA, CDR2 SQIVND (reference sequence). The CDR3 is 16 residues long. CDR3 protein: CASSIGGGANNSPLHF. The CDR3, as DNA: TGTGCCAGTAGTATAGGTGGGGGAGCCAATAATTCACCCCTCCACTTT.

Only one count was recorded for this clone. The chain uses TRBV7-9 and TRBJ2-5; TRBD2 aligns across 7 bases. CDR3 length equals 14 residues. Germline V gives CDR1 SEHNR, CDR2 FQNEAQ (reference sequence). The trim removed 8 bases at V and 2 bases at J, leaving 8 bases unmatched. The CDR3, as DNA: TGTGCCAGCGAGTTGGGGGGACTACAAGAGACCCAGTACTTC. Translated: CASELGGLQETQYF.

V is TRBV6-1 and J is TRBJ1-3; D gene unclear. CDR3 length: 15 amino acids. The germline V gene has CDR1 MNHNS and CDR2 SASEGT. Trimming shortened V by 2 bases and J by 1 base, and 9 bases separated the two germline ends. CDR3 bases: TGTGCCAGCAGTGAATGGGTCAGTTCTGGAAACACCATATATTTT. Amino acid sequence: CASSEWVSSGNTIYF.

DNA of the CDR3: TGTGCCAGCAGCCCCCTGGAGGGGGGTCCTAATTCACCCCTCCACTTT. It translates to CASSPLEGGPNSPLHF. V usage is TRBV4-2 and J usage is TRBJ1-6; the D gene is possibly TRBD1 (6 bases). Germline V gives CDR1 LGHNA, CDR2 YNFKEQ. This CDR3 is 16 amino acids long. V lost 4 bases to trimming and J lost 6 bases, with 16 bases between them.

CDR3 amino acids: CASTADRGEAFF. In nucleotides, the CDR3 is TGTGCCAGCACCGCCGACAGGGGTGAAGCTTTCTTT. The chain employs TRBV2 and TRBJ1-1; 8 bases are a match to TRBD1. CDR1 is SNHLY, CDR2 FYNNEI, per germline. With 7 bases clipped from V and 7 bases from J, the junction kept 5 bases outside the gene matches. This CDR3 has 12 amino acids.

This chain joins TRBV7-9 and TRBJ1-2, with 8 bases lining up with TRBD1. The CDR3 consists of 15 residues. Looked up from germline, CDR1 is SEHNR and CDR2 is FQNEAQ (reference sequence). J gave up 2 bases and V 2 bases, and 4 bases lay outside the gene matches. CDR3 region: CASSLSDRANYGYTF. CDR3 DNA sequence: TGTGCCAGCAGCTTATCGGACAGGGCCAACTATGGCTACACCTTC.

The chain uses TRBV6-5 and TRBJ1-2; D might be TRBD1 (5 bases). There are 14 residues in the CDR3. Per the germline V gene, CDR1 is MNHEY and CDR2 is SVGAGI. Trimming removed 8 bases from V and 4 bases from J, with 17 bases in between. Here the CDR3 reads CASPDKGGLYGYTF. The DNA for the CDR3 is TGTGCCAGCCCGGACAAGGGAGGACTCTATGGCTACACCTTC.

The J gene is TRBJ1-1, the V gene TRBV5-1; 9 positions agree with TRBD1. J gave up 1 base and V 3 bases, and 1 base lay outside the gene matches. This CDR3 has 14 residues. Germline V gene lookup returns CDR1 SGHRS and CDR2 YFSETQ. CDR3 in amino acids: CASSWGQGNTEAFF. DNA of the CDR3: TGCGCCAGCAGCTGGGGACAGGGGAACACTGAAGCTTTCTTT.

The genes are TRBV27 and TRBJ1-2; 7 nucleotides match TRBD1. Germline V gives CDR1 MNHEY, CDR2 SMNVEV (reference sequence). The ends lost 5 bases at V and 4 bases at J; junction bases unmatched: 10. The CDR3 sequence is 15 residues long. CDR3 sequence (DNA): TGTGCCAGCAGTCCACGACAGGGACTCTCCTATGGCTACACCTTC. Amino acid sequence: CASSPRQGLSYGYTF.

This rearrangement joins TRBV5-1 to TRBJ2-5; the match to TRBD1 covers 8 bases. The CDR3 consists of 15 residues. V lost 2 bases and J lost 5; bases outside the gene matches: 8. The germline CDR1 and CDR2 sequences are SGHRS and YFSETQ. The CDR3 DNA sequence: TGCGCCAGCAGCTTATCCGGACAGGGCACGGAGACCCAGTACTTC. Its translation: CASSLSGQGTETQYF.

The chain is built from TRBV5-1 and TRBJ2-1; 8 bases line up with TRBD1. Germline CDR1 SGHRS, CDR2 YFSETQ. V was pared by 5 bases and J by 1 base, with 8 bases of the junction left unmatched. The CDR3 runs 16 residues. CDR3 DNA sequence: TGCGCCAGCAGTCCCACAGGGGGGAGTTCCTACAATGAGCAGTTCTTC. This codes for CASSPTGGSSYNEQFF. Full variable domain (missing parts from reference TRBV5-1 and TRBJ2-1): KAGVTQTPRYLIKTRGQQVTLSCSPISGHRSVSWYQQTPGQGLQFLFEYFSETQRNKGNFPGRFSGRQFSNSRSEMNVSTLELGDSALYLCASSPTGGSSYNEQFFGPGTRLTVL.

The chain is built from TRBV7-2 and TRBJ2-5, with a tentative D call TRBD2 (6 bases). CDR3 length: 16 residues. Germline-derived CDR1 and CDR2 are SGHTA and FQGNSA. V was clipped by 2 bases and J by 5 bases, with 18 bases between them. CDR3 sequence (DNA): TGTGCCAGCAGCTTAAATCTTTATCGAGGGAGGGAGACCCAGTACTTC. Encoded protein: CASSLNLYRGRETQYF. Looking up the rest from reference TRBV7-2 and TRBJ2-5 gives the full variable domain: GAGVSQSPSNKVTEKGKDVELRCDPISGHTALYWYRQSLGQGLEFLIYFQGNSAPDKSGLPSDRFSAERTGGSVSTLTIQRTQQEDSAVYLCASSLNLYRGRETQYFGPGTRLLVL.

This chain links TRBV7-8 with TRBJ1-5; no definite D call. The CDR3 has 14 amino acids. V lost 1 base and J 7 bases, leaving 11 bases between the germline ends. Germline CDR1 and CDR2: SGHVS and FQNEAQ. In DNA, the CDR3 is TGTGCCAGCAGCTTAGTTGAAAGCGGGCAGCCCCAGCATTTT. Translated: CASSLVESGQPQHF. Filled out from reference TRBV7-8 and TRBJ1-5, the complete variable domain reads GAGVSQSPRYKVAKRGQDVALRCDPISGHVSLFWYQQALGQGPEFLTYFQNEAQLDKSGLPSDRFFAERPEGSVSTLKIQRTQQEDSAVYLCASSLVESGQPQHFGDGTRLSIL.

This rearrangement joins TRBV7-9 to TRBJ2-2; 7 positions agree with TRBD1. Germline V gives CDR1 SEHNR, CDR2 FQNEAQ (reference sequence). Trimming took 5 bases from V and 7 from J; bases not matched to a gene: 7. CDR3 size: 14 residues. The DNA of the CDR3 is TGTGCCAGCAGCCCATCGGGGACAGTCGGGGAGCTGTTTTTT. Its translation: CASSPSGTVGELFF.

The rearrangement joins TRBV5-1 to TRBJ1-1, with D tentatively TRBD1 (5 bases). This CDR3 has 14 residues. Germline lookup yields CDR1 SGHRS and CDR2 YFSETQ. Trimming removed 4 bases from V and 4 bases from J, with 14 bases in between. The CDR3 DNA reads TGCGCCAGCAGCCCGAATCCGGGGGGCACTGAAGCTTTCTTT. The encoded protein is CASSPNPGGTEAFF.

Ten or more counts support this clone. V and J are TRBV5-6 and TRBJ2-2; 9 bases line up with TRBD1. The V gene's germline CDR1 is SGHDT and CDR2 YYEEEE. V dropped 5 bases and J dropped 4; count of bases not matched to a gene: 6. This CDR3 region has 15 residues. The CDR3 DNA follows: TGTGCCAGCAGTTACCGGGACAGGGCCACCGGGGAGCTGTTTTTT. Its translation is CASSYRDRATGELFF.

The chain links TRBV11-3 to TRBJ1-1, with D perhaps matching TRBD1 (6 bases). CDR1 is SGHNT, CDR2 YENEEA, per germline. The length of the CDR3 is 15 residues. The V end lost 5 bases, the J end lost 2 bases, and 15 bases lay between the germline ends. The CDR3 sequence is CASSLGGGLNTEAFF. As DNA, the CDR3 is TGTGCCAGCAGCCTTGGGGGGGGCCTTAACACTGAAGCTTTCTTT. Drawing the rest from reference TRBV11-3 and TRBJ1-1, the complete variable domain is EAGVVQSPRYKIIEKKQPVAFWCNPISGHNTLYWYLQNLGQGPELLIRYENEEAVDDSQLPKDRFSAERLKGVDSTLKIQPAELGDSAVYLCASSLGGGLNTEAFFGQGTRLTVV.

The chain combines TRBV30 with TRBJ1-1; D possibly corresponds to TRBD1 (6 bases). CDR3 length: 15 residues. Germline lookup yields CDR1 GTSNPN and CDR2 SVGIG (reference sequence). Trimming removed 2 bases from V and 0 bases from J, with 13 bases in between. CDR3 coding DNA: TGTGCCTGGAGTAGGGGGGAGCAGATGAACACTGAAGCTTTCTTT. Translation: CAWSRGEQMNTEAFF.

V and J are TRBV7-9 and TRBJ2-1, with D maybe TRBD2 (6 bases). The ends were cut back, 2 bases at V and 8 bases at J, with 13 bases in the middle. Germline V CDR1 and CDR2: SEHNR, FQNEAQ (reference sequence). The CDR3 is made up of 14 amino acids. In nucleotides, the CDR3 is TGTGCCAGCAGCTTATCCGGGACTCATCATGAGCAGTTCTTC. This gives the protein CASSLSGTHHEQFF. The full variable domain, in which reference TRBV7-9 and TRBJ2-1 provide the parts outside the CDR3, is DTGVSQNPRHKITKRGQNVTFRCDPISEHNRLYWYRQTLGQGPEFLTYFQNEAQLEKSRLLSDRFSAERPKGSFSTLEIQRTEQGDSAMYLCASSLSGTHHEQFFGPGTRLTVL.

The CDR3 DNA follows: TGTGCCAGCACCGCCGGGAACACTGAAGCTTTCTTT. Amino acids: CASTAGNTEAFF. The chain employs TRBV12-3 or TRBV12-4 and TRBJ1-1; D call uncertain. Trimming took 7 bases from V and 1 from J, leaving 7 bases between them. This CDR3 has 12 amino acids.

This clone came up a few times. The rearrangement links TRBV5-1 to TRBJ1-6, with a weak D call TRBD1 (6 bases). The CDR3 runs 14 residues. V lost 0 bases and J lost 7, with 8 bases in between. Germline values: CDR1 SGHRS, CDR2 YFSETQ. The CDR3 spells CASSLGQANSPLHF. In nucleotides, the CDR3 is TGCGCCAGCAGCTTGGGACAGGCGAATTCACCCCTCCACTTT. Full variable domain (outside the CDR3, taken from reference TRBV5-1 and TRBJ1-6): KAGVTQTPRYLIKTRGQQVTLSCSPISGHRSVSWYQQTPGQGLQFLFEYFSETQRNKGNFPGRFSGRQFSNSRSEMNVSTLELGDSALYLCASSLGQANSPLHFGNGTRLTVT.

The chain is built from TRBV12-5 and TRBJ1-2, with 9 positions matching TRBD1. J was trimmed by 6 bases and V by 1 base; bases with no gene match: 3. Germline V gene sequence: CDR1 LGHNT, CDR2 FRNRAP. This CDR3 contains 14 residues. CDR3 coding DNA: TGTGCTAGTGGTTTGGAAACAGGGGGCAATGGCTACACCTTC. It yields the protein CASGLETGGNGYTF.

This chain connects TRBV4-3 to TRBJ1-2; D gene ambiguous. The CDR3 covers 15 residues. Germline lookup yields CDR1 LGHNA and CDR2 YSLEER. Trimming stripped 4 bases from V and 0 bases from J, with 12 bases between. CDR3 loop: CASSPHDGTNYGYTF. Here the CDR3 DNA reads TGCGCCAGCAGCCCCCACGACGGAACTAACTATGGCTACACCTTC.

The chain links TRBV30 to TRBJ1-1; 7 bases are a match to TRBD1. The CDR3 sequence is 11 residues long. Trimming at V came to 5 bases and at J to 5 bases, leaving 2 bases not matched to a gene. Germline loops: CDR1 GTSNPN, CDR2 SVGIG (reference sequence). CDR3 nucleotides: TGTGCCTGGGCAGGGGGAACTGAAGCTTTCTTT. Translation: CAWAGGTEAFF.

This chain links TRBV7-3 with TRBJ2-1; 7 bases are a match to TRBD1. V lost 3 bases, J lost 7 bases, and 9 bases stayed unmatched. Germline CDR1 is SGHTA and CDR2 is FQGTGA. CDR3 length: 15 residues. CDR3 in DNA: TGTGCCAGCAGCTTCGCCGGGACAGTCTTGAATGAGCAGTTCTTC. Amino acid sequence: CASSFAGTVLNEQFF.

The chain combines TRBV2 with TRBJ1-4; no clear D. Trimming removed 8 bases at V and 8 bases at J, with 15 bases between. Germline CDR1 reads SNHLY; CDR2 reads FYNNEI. The CDR3 is made up of 13 amino acids. CDR3 in amino acids: CASGPVWGEKLFF. The CDR3 DNA sequence: TGTGCCAGCGGCCCAGTATGGGGAGAAAAACTGTTTTTT.

The chain recombines TRBV21-1 with TRBJ1-2. TRBV21-1 is marked as a pseudogene. The CDR3 is 16 residues long. CDR3 DNA sequence: TGTGCCAGCAGCAAACCGACCGGGGTTGGGTACTATGGCTACACCTTC. This codes for CASSKPTGVGYYGYTF.

The rearrangement uses TRBV5-5 and TRBJ1-2, with 9 bases fitting TRBD1. CDR1 is SGHKS and CDR2 is YYEKEE in the germline V gene (reference sequence). CDR3 length equals 15 residues. Losses at the gene ends were 3 bases for V and 3 bases for J; bases not matched to a gene: 6. The CDR3 DNA is TGTGCCAGCAGCTGGGGGACAGGGAGGGACTATGGCTACACCTTC. Its protein is CASSWGTGRDYGYTF. Variable domain in full (rest from reference TRBV5-5 and TRBJ1-2): DAGVTQSPTHLIKTRGQQVTLRCSPISGHKSVSWYQQVLGQGPQFIFQYYEKEERGRGNFPDRFSARQFPNYSSELNVNALLLGDSALYLCASSWGTGRDYGYTFGSGTRLTVV.